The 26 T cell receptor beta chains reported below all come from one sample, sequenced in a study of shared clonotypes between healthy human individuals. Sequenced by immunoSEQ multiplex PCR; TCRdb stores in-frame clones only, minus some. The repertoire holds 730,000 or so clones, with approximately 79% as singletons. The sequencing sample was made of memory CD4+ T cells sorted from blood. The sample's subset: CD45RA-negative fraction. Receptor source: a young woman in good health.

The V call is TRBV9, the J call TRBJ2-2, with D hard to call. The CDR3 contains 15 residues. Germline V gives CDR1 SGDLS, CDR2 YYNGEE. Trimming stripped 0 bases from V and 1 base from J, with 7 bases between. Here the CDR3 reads CASSVGRLNTGELFF. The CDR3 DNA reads TGTGCCAGCAGCGTAGGCAGGTTGAACACCGGGGAGCTGTTTTTT. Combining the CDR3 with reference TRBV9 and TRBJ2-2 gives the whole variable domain DSGVTQTPKHLITATGQRVTLRCSPRSGDLSVYWYQQSLDQGLQFLIQYYNGEERAKGNILERFSAQQFPDLHSELNLSSLELGDSALYFCASSVGRLNTGELFFGEGSRLTVL.

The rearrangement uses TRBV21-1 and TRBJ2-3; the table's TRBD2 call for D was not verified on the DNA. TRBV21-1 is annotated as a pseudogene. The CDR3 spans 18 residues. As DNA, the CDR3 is TGTGCCAGCAGCAGCTCGCGGGAGGACTTCCTCGACACAGATACGCAGTATTTT. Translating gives CASSSSREDFLDTDTQYF.

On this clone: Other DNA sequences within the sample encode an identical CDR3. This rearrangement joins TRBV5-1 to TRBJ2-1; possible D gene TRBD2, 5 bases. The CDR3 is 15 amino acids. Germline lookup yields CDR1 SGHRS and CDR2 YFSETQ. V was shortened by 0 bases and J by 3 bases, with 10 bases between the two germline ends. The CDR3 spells CASSLDSALYNEQFF. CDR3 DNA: TGCGCCAGCAGCTTGGATAGCGCTCTCTACAATGAGCAGTTCTTC. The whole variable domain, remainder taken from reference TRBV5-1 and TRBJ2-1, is KAGVTQTPRYLIKTRGQQVTLSCSPISGHRSVSWYQQTPGQGLQFLFEYFSETQRNKGNFPGRFSGRQFSNSRSEMNVSTLELGDSALYLCASSLDSALYNEQFFGPGTRLTVL.

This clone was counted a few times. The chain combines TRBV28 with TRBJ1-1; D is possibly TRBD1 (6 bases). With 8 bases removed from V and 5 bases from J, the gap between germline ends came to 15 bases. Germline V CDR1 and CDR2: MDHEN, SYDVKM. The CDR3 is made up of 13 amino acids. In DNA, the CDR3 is TGTGCCAGCTCGAAGGGGGAAGGGACTGAAGCTTTCTTT. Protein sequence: CASSKGEGTEAFF.

The CDR3 bases are TGCGCCAGCAGCCAGGAAAGGGGGGGACAGATCTCTGGGGCCAACGTCCTGACTTTC. This sequence encodes CASSQERGGQISGANVLTF. The chain uses TRBV4-1 and TRBJ2-6; D tentatively reads TRBD1 or TRBD2 (7 bases each). Trimming pared 3 bases from V and 0 bases from J, leaving 18 bases between. Germline loops: CDR1 MGHRA, CDR2 YSYEKL. The CDR3 contains 19 residues.

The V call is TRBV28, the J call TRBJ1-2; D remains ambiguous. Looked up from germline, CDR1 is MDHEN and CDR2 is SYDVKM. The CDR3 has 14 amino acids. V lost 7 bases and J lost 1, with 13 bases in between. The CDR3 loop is CASTPALVNYGYTF. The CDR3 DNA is TGTGCCAGCACCCCAGCCCTAGTTAACTATGGCTACACCTTC.

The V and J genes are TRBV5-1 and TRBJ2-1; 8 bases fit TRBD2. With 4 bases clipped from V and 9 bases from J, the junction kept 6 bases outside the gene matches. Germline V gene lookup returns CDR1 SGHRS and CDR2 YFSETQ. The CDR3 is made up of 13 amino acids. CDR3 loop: CASSPREGSEQFF. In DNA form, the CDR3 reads TGCGCCAGCAGCCCCCGGGAGGGGAGTGAGCAGTTCTTC.

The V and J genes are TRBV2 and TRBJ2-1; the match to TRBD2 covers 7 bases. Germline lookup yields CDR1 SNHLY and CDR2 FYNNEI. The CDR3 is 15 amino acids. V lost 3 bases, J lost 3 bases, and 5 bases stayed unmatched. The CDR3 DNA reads TGTGCCAGCAGTGATTTAGCGGGTTTCTACAATGAGCAGTTCTTC. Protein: CASSDLAGFYNEQFF.

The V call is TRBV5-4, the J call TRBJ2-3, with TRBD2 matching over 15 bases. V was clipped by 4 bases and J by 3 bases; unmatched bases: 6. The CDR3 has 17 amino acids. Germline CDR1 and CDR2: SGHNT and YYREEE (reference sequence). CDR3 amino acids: CASSRTSGRGGTDTQYF. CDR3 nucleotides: TGTGCCAGCAGCCGGACTAGCGGGAGGGGGGGAACAGATACGCAGTATTTT. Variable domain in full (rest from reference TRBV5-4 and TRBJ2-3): ETGVTQSPTHLIKTRGQQVTLRCSSQSGHNTVSWYQQALGQGPQFIFQYYREEENGRGNFPPRFSGLQFPNYSSELNVNALELDDSALYLCASSRTSGRGGTDTQYFGPGTRLTVL.

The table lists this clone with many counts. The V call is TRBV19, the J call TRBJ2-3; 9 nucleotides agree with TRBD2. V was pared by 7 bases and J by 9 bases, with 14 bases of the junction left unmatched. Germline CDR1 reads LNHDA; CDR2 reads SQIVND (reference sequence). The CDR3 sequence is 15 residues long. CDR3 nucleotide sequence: TGTGCCAGTATGGAACTAGCGGGCGGGGCAGGAACGCAGTATTTT. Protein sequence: CASMELAGGAGTQYF. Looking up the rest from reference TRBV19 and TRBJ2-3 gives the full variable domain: DGGITQSPKYLFRKEGQNVTLSCEQNLNHDAMYWYRQDPGQGLRLIYYSQIVNDFQKGDIAEGYSVSREKKESFPLTVTSAQKNPTAFYLCASMELAGGAGTQYFGPGTRLTVL.

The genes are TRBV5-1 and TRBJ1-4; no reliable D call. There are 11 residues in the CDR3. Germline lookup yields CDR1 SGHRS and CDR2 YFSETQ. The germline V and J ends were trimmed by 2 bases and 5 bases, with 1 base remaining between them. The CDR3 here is CASSFNEKLFF. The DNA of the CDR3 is TGCGCCAGCAGCTTCAATGAAAAACTGTTTTTT.

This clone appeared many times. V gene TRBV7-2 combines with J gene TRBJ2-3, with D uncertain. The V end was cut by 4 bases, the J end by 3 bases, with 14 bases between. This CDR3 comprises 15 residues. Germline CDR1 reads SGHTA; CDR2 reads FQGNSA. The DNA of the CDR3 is TGTGCCAGCAGCTCTAACGCCCTCGTGACAGATACGCAGTATTTT. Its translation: CASSSNALVTDTQYF.

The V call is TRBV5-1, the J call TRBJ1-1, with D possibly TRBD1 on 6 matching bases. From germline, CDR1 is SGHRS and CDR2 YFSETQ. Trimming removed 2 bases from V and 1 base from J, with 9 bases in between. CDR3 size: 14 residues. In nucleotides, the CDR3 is TGCGCCAGCAGCTTCGAACAGGGGAACACTGAAGCTTTCTTT. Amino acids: CASSFEQGNTEAFF. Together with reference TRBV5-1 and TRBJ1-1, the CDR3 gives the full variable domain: KAGVTQTPRYLIKTRGQQVTLSCSPISGHRSVSWYQQTPGQGLQFLFEYFSETQRNKGNFPGRFSGRQFSNSRSEMNVSTLELGDSALYLCASSFEQGNTEAFFGQGTRLTVV.

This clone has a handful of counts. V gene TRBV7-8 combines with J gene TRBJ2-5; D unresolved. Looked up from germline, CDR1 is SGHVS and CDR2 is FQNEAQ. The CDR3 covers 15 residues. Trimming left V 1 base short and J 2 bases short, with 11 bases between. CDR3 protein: CASSLGSGYQETQYF. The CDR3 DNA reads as TGTGCCAGCAGCTTAGGTTCTGGGTATCAAGAGACCCAGTACTTC.

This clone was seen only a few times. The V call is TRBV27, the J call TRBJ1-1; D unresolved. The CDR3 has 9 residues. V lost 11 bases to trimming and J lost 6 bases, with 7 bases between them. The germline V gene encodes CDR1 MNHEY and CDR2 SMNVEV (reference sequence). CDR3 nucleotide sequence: TGTGCCCCCCAGTCTGAAGCTTTCTTT. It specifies CAPQSEAFF.

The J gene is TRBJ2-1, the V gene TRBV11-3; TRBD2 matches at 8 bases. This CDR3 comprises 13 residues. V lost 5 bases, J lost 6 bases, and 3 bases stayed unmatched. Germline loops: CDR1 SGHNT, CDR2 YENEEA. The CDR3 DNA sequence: TGTGCCAGCAGCACGACTAGCGCCAATGAGCAGTTCTTC. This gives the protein CASSTTSANEQFF.

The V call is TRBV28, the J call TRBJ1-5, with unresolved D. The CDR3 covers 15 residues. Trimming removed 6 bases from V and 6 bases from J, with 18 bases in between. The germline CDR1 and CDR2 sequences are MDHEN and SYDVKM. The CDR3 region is CASSQRAGSAQPQHF. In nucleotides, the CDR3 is TGTGCCAGCAGCCAGCGCGCGGGGTCAGCTCAGCCCCAGCATTTT.

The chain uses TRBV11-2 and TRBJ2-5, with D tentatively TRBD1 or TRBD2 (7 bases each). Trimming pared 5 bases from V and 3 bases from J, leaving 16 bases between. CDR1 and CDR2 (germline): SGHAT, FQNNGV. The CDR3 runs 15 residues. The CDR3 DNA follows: TGTGCCAGCAGCCGGGGGAGGGGGCGCGAAGAGACCCAGTACTTC. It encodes CASSRGRGREETQYF.

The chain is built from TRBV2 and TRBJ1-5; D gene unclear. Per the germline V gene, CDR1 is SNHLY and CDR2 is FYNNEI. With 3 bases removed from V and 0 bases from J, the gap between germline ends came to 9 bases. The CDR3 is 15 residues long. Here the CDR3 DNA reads TGTGCCAGCAGTGATGGGAAGGGTAGCAATCAGCCCCAGCATTTT. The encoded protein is CASSDGKGSNQPQHF.

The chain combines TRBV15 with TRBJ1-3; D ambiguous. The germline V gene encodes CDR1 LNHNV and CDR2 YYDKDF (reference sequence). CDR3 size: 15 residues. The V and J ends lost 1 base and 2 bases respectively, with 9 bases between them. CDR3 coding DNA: TGTGCCACCAGCAGAGCCCGGACGACTGGAAACACCATATATTTT. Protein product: CATSRARTTGNTIYF.

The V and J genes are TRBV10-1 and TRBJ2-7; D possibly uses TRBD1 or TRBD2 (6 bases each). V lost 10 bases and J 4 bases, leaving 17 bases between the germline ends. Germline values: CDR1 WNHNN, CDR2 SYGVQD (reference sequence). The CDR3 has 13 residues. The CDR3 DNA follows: TGCGCCATCGGCGGGACATGGCATTACGAGCAGTACTTC. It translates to CAIGGTWHYEQYF.

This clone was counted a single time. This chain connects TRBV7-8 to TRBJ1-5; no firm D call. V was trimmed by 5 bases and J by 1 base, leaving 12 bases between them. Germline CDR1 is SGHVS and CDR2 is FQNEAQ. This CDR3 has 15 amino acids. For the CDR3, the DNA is TGTGCCAGCAGCCTTCCTAGGGAAAGCAATCAGCCCCAGCATTTT. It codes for CASSLPRESNQPQHF.

CDR3 sequence: CATHPGRGRMITEAFF. The DNA of the CDR3 is TGTGCCACCCACCCTGGAAGGGGGCGCATGATCACTGAAGCTTTCTTT. The chain recombines TRBV28 with TRBJ1-1, with 7 bases lining up with TRBD1. The CDR3 contains 16 residues. CDR1 and CDR2 (germline): MDHEN, SYDVKM. Germline trimming cut 10 bases from V and 4 bases from J; bases unmatched to any gene: 18.

This chain's CDR3 is CASRWAGGYTEAFF. DNA for the CDR3: TGTGCCAGCAGATGGGCGGGAGGATACACTGAAGCTTTCTTT. The J gene is TRBJ1-1, the V gene TRBV5-4; D gene unclear. V shed 5 bases and J shed 3 bases, with 14 bases lying between them. Germline-derived CDR1 and CDR2 are SGHNT and YYREEE (reference sequence). The CDR3 has 14 amino acids.

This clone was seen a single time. CDR3 loop: CASSEVRADGHYEQYF. The CDR3 bases are TGTGCCAGCAGTGAAGTTCGAGCCGACGGGCACTACGAGCAGTACTTC. This rearrangement joins TRBV2 to TRBJ2-7; D gene uncertain. Trimming removed 1 base from V and 3 bases from J, with 16 bases in between. The CDR3 is made up of 16 amino acids. Per germline, CDR1 SNHLY and CDR2 FYNNEI.

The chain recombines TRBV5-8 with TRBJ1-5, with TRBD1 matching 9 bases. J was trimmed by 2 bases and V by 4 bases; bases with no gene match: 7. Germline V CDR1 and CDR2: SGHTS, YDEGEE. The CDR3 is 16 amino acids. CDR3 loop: CASSPGQGIGNQPQHF. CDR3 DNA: TGTGCCAGCAGCCCGGGACAGGGAATCGGCAATCAGCCCCAGCATTTT.